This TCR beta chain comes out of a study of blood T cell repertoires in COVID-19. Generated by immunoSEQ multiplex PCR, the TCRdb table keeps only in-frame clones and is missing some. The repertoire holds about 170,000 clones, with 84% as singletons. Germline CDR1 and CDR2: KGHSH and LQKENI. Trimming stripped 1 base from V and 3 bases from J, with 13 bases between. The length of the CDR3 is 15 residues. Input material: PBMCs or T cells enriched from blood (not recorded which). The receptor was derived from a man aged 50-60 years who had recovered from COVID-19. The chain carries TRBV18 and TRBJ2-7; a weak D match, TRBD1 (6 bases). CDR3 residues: CASSPRVRGLYEQYF. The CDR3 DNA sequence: TGTGCCAGCTCACCACGGGTCAGGGGCCTCTACGAGCAGTACTTC.